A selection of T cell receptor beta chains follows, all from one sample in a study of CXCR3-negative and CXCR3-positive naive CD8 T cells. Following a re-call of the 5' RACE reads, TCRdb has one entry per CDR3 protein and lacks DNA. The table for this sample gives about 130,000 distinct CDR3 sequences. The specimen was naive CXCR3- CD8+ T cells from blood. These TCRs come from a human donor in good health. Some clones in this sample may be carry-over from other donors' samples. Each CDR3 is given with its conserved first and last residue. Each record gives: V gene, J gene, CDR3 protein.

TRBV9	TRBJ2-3	CASSVGGRADTQYF
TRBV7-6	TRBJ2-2	CASSPPKIDRVGTGELFF
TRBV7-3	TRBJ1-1	CASSLGLGHEAFF
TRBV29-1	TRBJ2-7	CSVATGTGVYEQYF
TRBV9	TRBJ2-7	CASSHRQGVGEQYF
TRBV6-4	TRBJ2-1	CASSDSSGAHNEQFF
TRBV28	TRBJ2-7	CASSPQGYEQYF
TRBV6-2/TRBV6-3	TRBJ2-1	CASTGTSGNREQFF
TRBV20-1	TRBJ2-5	CSASQGRGVQETQYF
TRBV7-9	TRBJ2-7	CASSREEREAEEQYF
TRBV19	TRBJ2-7	CASSIARDSLYEQYF
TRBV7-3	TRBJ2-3	CASSPTGATTDTQYF
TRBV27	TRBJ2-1	CASSLLVRTSGVYNEQFF
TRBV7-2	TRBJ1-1	CASSLDLRLNTEAFF
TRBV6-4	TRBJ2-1	CASSATSGGNNEQFF
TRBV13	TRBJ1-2	CASSLGWTMRNGYTF
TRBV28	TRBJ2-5	CASSFLDRAQQETQYF
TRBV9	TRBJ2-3	CASSVEQGHTDTQYF
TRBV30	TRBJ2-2	CAWRQDFANTGELFF
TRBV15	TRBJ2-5	CATSRVGLETQYF
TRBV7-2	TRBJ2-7	CATLTLSYEQYF
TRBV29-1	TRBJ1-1	CSVEVVRQGNTEAFF
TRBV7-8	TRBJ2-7	CASSQGLADSYEQYF
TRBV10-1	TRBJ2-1	CASRSGTELSSYNEQFF
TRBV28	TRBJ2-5	CASRLRGSEETQYF
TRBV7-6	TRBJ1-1	CASTLQGGPGANTEAFF
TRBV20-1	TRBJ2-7	CSARDLRDYEQYF
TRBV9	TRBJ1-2	CASSGRNYGYTF
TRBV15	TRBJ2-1	CATSSWTINEQFF